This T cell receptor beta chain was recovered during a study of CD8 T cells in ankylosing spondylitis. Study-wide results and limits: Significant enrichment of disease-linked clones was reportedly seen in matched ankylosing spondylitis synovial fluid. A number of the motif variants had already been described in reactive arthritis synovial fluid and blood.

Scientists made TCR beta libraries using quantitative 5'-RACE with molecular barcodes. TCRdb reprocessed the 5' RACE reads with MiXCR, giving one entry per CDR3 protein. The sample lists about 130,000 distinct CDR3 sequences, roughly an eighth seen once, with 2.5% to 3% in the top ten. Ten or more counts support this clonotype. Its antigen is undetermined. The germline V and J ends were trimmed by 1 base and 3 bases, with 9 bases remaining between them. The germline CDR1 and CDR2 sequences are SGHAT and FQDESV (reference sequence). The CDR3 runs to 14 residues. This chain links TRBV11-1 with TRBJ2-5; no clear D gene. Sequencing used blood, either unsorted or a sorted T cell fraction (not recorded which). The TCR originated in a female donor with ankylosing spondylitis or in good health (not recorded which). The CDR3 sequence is CASSLEVAEETQYF. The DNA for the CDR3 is TGTGCCAGCAGCTTAGAGGTAGCCGAAGAGACCCAGTACTTC.